The sequence of this T cell receptor beta chain was determined in a study of CD8 T cells in ankylosing spondylitis. The CDR3 runs 14 residues. The V and J ends lost 5 bases and 0 bases respectively, with 10 bases between them. Germline CDR1 is SEHNR and CDR2 is FQNEAQ (reference sequence). TCRdb re-called the 5' RACE reads with MiXCR, one entry per CDR3 protein. The sample shows 90,000 to 120,000 distinct CDR3 sequences, 20% to 30% of them seen only once. Sequencing was done on a sample of synovial fluid, either unsorted or a sorted T cell fraction (not recorded which). The rearrangement links TRBV7-9 to TRBJ1-1, with a possible D match to TRBD1 (5 bases). The clonotype originates from a male donor with ankylosing spondylitis. The CDR3 is CASSPGRMNTEAFF. CDR3 DNA: TGTGCCAGCAGCCCGGGACGGATGAACACTGAAGCTTTCTTT.